This TCR beta chain was observed in a study of blood T cells in healthy people across ages. The CDR3 is 20 residues long. Germline loops: CDR1 LGHDT, CDR2 YNNKEL (reference sequence). V shed 3 bases and J 3 bases; nucleotides not matched to a gene: 8. PBMCs were isolated at a quantity of at least 7 million per sample. Combining a sample-barcoded 5' primer with a J-beta primer mix, a second PCR ran for about 7 to 11 cycles. Using its own MiXCR run on the 5' RACE reads, TCRdb lists one record per CDR3 protein. The data contain around 1.7 million distinct CDR3 sequences, over 25% of them singletons. Findings and limits, study-wide: Across the age range, TCR beta diversity per million T cells fell in a roughly linear way. CMV infection status of these donors was not known.

About this clonotype: The antigen is unknown.

This TCR derives from a woman in her 30s in good health. V usage is TRBV3-1 and J usage is TRBJ2-6; 16 bases match TRBD2. Input material: blood. The CDR3 coding sequence is TGTGCCAGCAGCCAGGGACTAGCGGGAGGGAGCATACTTGGGGCCAACGTCCTGACTTTC. Its protein is CASSQGLAGGSILGANVLTF.